This T cell receptor (beta chain) derives from a study of naive CD8 T cells in extremely preterm neonates (dated by TCRdb to about 2017). Background on the whole study: The adult participants' age range is given as 25-50 years in the abstract but as 20-50 years in the methods. The study compared the TCRbeta CDR3 repertoires of sorted naive CD8+ T cells among four age groups: extremely preterm neonates, term neonates, young children and adults.

The study at large found these results: A small sample size and variable productive template counts among preterm samples were noted by the authors as limitations. Prospective longitudinal studies of preterm and term neonates were called for by the authors so that T cell development could be tracked within individuals. Preterm CDR3s were shorter, with fewer N additions and less junctional trimming, and were closer to germline than those of older groups. The proportion of shared CDR3 nucleotide sequences was higher in preterm neonates (around 2.7%) than in term neonates (around 0.4%), young children (0.03%) and adults (approximately 0.01%). Compared with all other age groups, preterm neonates showed significantly lower iChao1 richness (p < 0.05) along with an even clone distribution, indicating a less rich repertoire.

The peripheral blood donors were five healthy children aged about 16-60 months who were having elective routine surgery, plus five healthy nonsmoking adults. A FACSAria III cell sorter was used to sort live, Annexin V-negative naive CD8+ T cells (CD3+CD8+CD45RA+CCR7+). Per sample, between roughly 20,000 and 110,000 naive CD8+ T cells were obtained by sorting. Ficoll-Paque density gradient centrifugation of diluted blood was used to isolate mononuclear cells. Mononuclear cells were cryopreserved in 10% DMSO with approximately 90% FBS and stored long term at -150°C before sorting. Annexin V and antibodies against CD3, CD8, CCR7 and CD45RA were used to stain the thawed cells. Genomic DNA was extracted from snap-frozen sorted cell pellets with the DNeasy Blood and Tissue Kit. From V the trimming removes 4 bases and from J it removes 10 bases, while the gene matches leave 16 bases of the junction unaccounted for. The CDR3 sequence holds 16 residues, the cysteine and phenylalanine included. Of all the DNA, just the CDR3 is kept, 48 bases in frame from base 1. CDR1 and CDR2 (SEHNR, FQNEAQ) derive from the germline V gene (reference sequence).

Concerning this clone itself: Which antigen it targets is not known. The sample holds no much larger clone one base away, and base qualities are not on file.

A two-step, bias-controlled multiplex PCR was used to amplify TCRbeta CDR3 regions from genomic DNA. The multiplex PCR included primers specific for each TRBV and TRBJ gene segment. The immunoSEQ Assay was used to generate the TCRbeta repertoire data. In the authors' own workflow: A relative-frequency ratio and a modified nearest-neighbor algorithm were applied to filter and cluster reads so that closely related sequences were merged. V, D and J gene assignments for CDR3 sequences followed IMGT annotation. Template counts were corrected for PCR amplification bias by normalization and were quantified against synthetic TCR CDR3 analog sequences. Analyses were restricted to unique productive sequences, meaning in-frame CDR3 sequences without stop codons. Clonality, defined as 1 minus Pielou's evenness, and iChao1 richness were computed with the immunoSEQ Analyzer software. Statistical tests were run in JMP, with either Student's t-test or a non-parametric test chosen according to Shapiro-Wilk normality results. Not all clones reach the TCRdb copy of this immuneACCESS table, which keeps in-frame sequences only. Checked studies attribute under half of the gap to unresolved V genes and leave the rest unexplained. V and J calls and clone size follow that table, whereas D and trimming were derived from the DNA. The sample table shows roughly 4,000 clones, and 97% are seen once. The ten largest clones add up to around 0.75% of the sample.

The chain joins TRBV7-9 to TRBJ2-1; TRBD2 matches 7 bases in the middle. The clonotype was recovered from a human donor in good health. The specimen sequenced was naive CD8+ T cells from blood. The nucleotide sequence reads TGTGCCAGCAGCTCGCGGGTGGAGGGCCTGGGGGGGGAGCAGTTCTTC. This yields the protein CASSSRVEGLGGEQFF.